Shown below are 29 T cell receptor beta chains from a single sample sequenced in a study of human CD8 memory T cell subsets. CCR7+ PD-1+ TIGIT+ early memory CD8+ cells with dysfunctional traits were TPEX. Construction of TCR beta libraries was accomplished by means of UMI-labeled 5' RACE. From its re-call of the 5' RACE reads, TCRdb lists each CDR3 protein once, without DNA. The record lists about 9,200 distinct CDR3 sequences, of which the ten most abundant hold 15% to 25%. The material sequenced was CD8+ T cells from PBMCs. Receptor source: a human donor in good health.

J is TRBJ2-3 and V is TRBV12-3 or TRBV12-4; the D call from TCRdb, TRBD1, cannot be confirmed without DNA. This CDR3 has 16 residues. The CDR3 region is CASSLSPPRARGTQYF.

The genes are TRBV19 and TRBJ2-7; the TCRdb D gene call, TRBD2, has no DNA to confirm it. The CDR3 spans 15 residues. Germline assignment: CDR1 LNHDA and CDR2 SQIVND (reference sequence). The CDR3 loop reads CASSIYAGERYEQYF.

This chain uses TRBV5-1 with TRBJ1-1; TCRdb proposes TRBD1, but this gene call is untestable without DNA. The CDR3 is 12 residues long. Per germline, CDR1 SGHRS and CDR2 YFSETQ. This CDR3 reads CASSSGQSEAFF.

This clonotype registers medium-sized by frequency. The genes are TRBV5-1 and TRBJ1-1. This CDR3 has 15 amino acids. CDR1 and CDR2 (germline): SGHRS, YFSETQ. This CDR3 reads CASSSDRGVNTEAFF.

V usage is TRBV24-1 and J usage is TRBJ2-1. The CDR3 loop spans 12 amino acids. Germline CDR1 is KGHDR and CDR2 is SFDVKD. CDR3 in amino acids: CATRDSYNEQFF.

CDR3 region: CASTLRTLTPEAFF. This rearrangement joins TRBV7-7 to TRBJ1-1. The CDR3 contains 14 residues. CDR1 and CDR2 (germline): SSHAT, FNYEAQ (reference sequence).

The CDR3 sequence is CASSQGTSGDYEQYF. This sequence joins TRBV4-1 and TRBJ2-7; TCRdb outputs TRBD2, but without DNA this stays unchecked. The CDR3 length is 15 residues. The germline V gene encodes CDR1 MGHRA and CDR2 YSYEKL.

The J gene is TRBJ2-3, the V gene TRBV12-3 or TRBV12-4; the TRBD2 assignment by TCRdb is unverifiable without DNA. The CDR3 is 11 amino acids. CDR3 amino acids: CASQLADTQYF.

The chain uses TRBV7-6 and TRBJ2-1; the TCRdb call, TRBD2, lacks DNA for checking. Germline V gene sequence: CDR1 SGHVS, CDR2 FNYEAQ. The CDR3 has 16 amino acids. This CDR3 reads CASSLVLAGGGNEQFF.

J is TRBJ2-1 and V is TRBV19. From germline, CDR1 is LNHDA and CDR2 SQIVND (reference sequence). The CDR3 has 15 amino acids. CDR3 amino acids: CASSYDVAPYNEQFF. The full variable domain, in which reference TRBV19 and TRBJ2-1 provide the parts outside the CDR3, is DGGITQSPKYLFRKEGQNVTLSCEQNLNHDAMYWYRQDPGQGLRLIYYSQIVNDFQKGDIAEGYSVSREKKESFPLTVTSAQKNPTAFYLCASSYDVAPYNEQFFGPGTRLTVL.

The gene calls are TRBV7-9 and TRBJ1-5; the D call of TRBD1 rests on TCRdb alone, since no DNA is present to check it. CDR1 is SEHNR, CDR2 FQNEAQ, per germline (reference sequence). There are 14 residues in the CDR3. The CDR3 here is CASSPGYSNQPQHF.

V usage is TRBV28 and J usage is TRBJ2-3; the TRBD2 assignment by TCRdb is unverifiable without DNA. The CDR3 sequence is 16 residues long. Germline values: CDR1 MDHEN, CDR2 SYDVKM. The CDR3 sequence is CASSLAVAGGADTQYF.

The chain has TRBV4-1 and TRBJ2-7; the D gene TCRdb calls, TRBD2, cannot be checked with no DNA. Germline values: CDR1 MGHRA, CDR2 YSYEKL. The CDR3 spans 17 residues. CDR3 sequence: CASNQENAGTGAYEQYF.

The genes are TRBV4-1 and TRBJ2-1; the D gene TCRdb calls, TRBD1, cannot be checked with no DNA. CDR3 length: 12 amino acids. CDR1 is MGHRA, CDR2 YSYEKL, per germline. CDR3 sequence: CASARDNNEQFF.

V is TRBV10-3 and J is TRBJ2-7; lacking DNA, the TRBD2 call made by TCRdb goes unchecked. The CDR3 is 16 amino acids. Germline loops: CDR1 ENHRY, CDR2 SYGVKD. CDR3 region: CAISDLSSDFIYEQYF.

The chain carries TRBV9 and TRBJ2-4. CDR3 size: 13 residues. Germline loops: CDR1 SGDLS, CDR2 YYNGEE. CDR3 protein: CASSTASENIQYF.

The chain joins TRBV7-9 to TRBJ1-2; as DNA is missing, the TRBD1 call by TCRdb cannot be tested. CDR1 and CDR2 from the germline V gene are SEHNR and FQNEAQ (reference sequence). This CDR3 comprises 16 residues. The CDR3 sequence: CASSYRETGFGYGYTF. Variable domain in full (rest from reference TRBV7-9 and TRBJ1-2): DTGVSQNPRHKITKRGQNVTFRCDPISEHNRLYWYRQTLGQGPEFLTYFQNEAQLEKSRLLSDRFSAERPKGSFSTLEIQRTEQGDSAMYLCASSYRETGFGYGYTFGSGTRLTVV.

The chain links TRBV30 to TRBJ2-1. Germline CDR1 GTSNPN, CDR2 SVGIG (reference sequence). The CDR3 sequence is 14 residues long. The CDR3 here is CAWSVGNSPNEQFF. Together with reference TRBV30 and TRBJ2-1, the CDR3 gives the full variable domain: SQTIHQWPATLVQPVGSPLSLECTVEGTSNPNLYWYRQAAGRGLQLLFYSVGIGQISSEVPQNLSASRPQDRQFILSSKKLLLSDSGFYLCAWSVGNSPNEQFFGPGTRLTVL.

The chain joins TRBV7-8 to TRBJ2-3. The CDR3 consists of 12 residues. CDR1 and CDR2 from the germline V gene are SGHVS and FQNEAQ. The CDR3 is CASSFITDTQYF.

The genes are TRBV29-1 and TRBJ2-7; with no DNA, the TCRdb D assignment of TRBD2 cannot be verified. This CDR3 has 11 amino acids. From germline, CDR1 is SQVTM and CDR2 ANQGSEA. The CDR3 sequence is CSVSREDEQYF.

The chain combines TRBV19 with TRBJ2-1; TCRdb calls TRBD1, which cannot be checked without DNA. CDR1 and CDR2 (germline): LNHDA, SQIVND (reference sequence). The length of the CDR3 is 15 residues. The chain's CDR3 is CASSIDPGKYNEQFF.

This chain joins TRBV7-8 and TRBJ2-7. The CDR3 loop spans 14 amino acids. Germline V CDR1 and CDR2: SGHVS, FQNEAQ. The CDR3 reads CASSLRTEYYEQYF.

This chain joins TRBV12-3 or TRBV12-4 and TRBJ2-3. The CDR3 consists of 13 residues. CDR3 region: CASSALPRDTQYF.

The chain links TRBV2 to TRBJ2-1. The CDR3 is 14 amino acids. Germline V lookup: CDR1 SNHLY, CDR2 FYNNEI. CDR3 loop: CASSLKSSYNEQFF.

The V call is TRBV20-1, the J call TRBJ1-1; the TCRdb D gene call, TRBD1, has no DNA to confirm it. There are 19 residues in the CDR3. In germline, CDR1 is DFQATT, CDR2 SNEGSKA (reference sequence). The CDR3 loop is CSARGQGDNTRKLNTEAFF.

In terms of frequency, this clonotype is medium-sized. The J gene is TRBJ2-1, the V gene TRBV20-1; the TCRdb D gene call, TRBD2, has no DNA to confirm it. The CDR3 has 15 amino acids. Per germline, CDR1 DFQATT and CDR2 SNEGSKA (reference sequence). CDR3 amino acids: CSALAFSSSYNEQFF.

In terms of frequency, this clonotype is medium-sized (0.01 to 0.1%). This chain joins TRBV29-1 and TRBJ1-3. Germline-derived CDR1 and CDR2 are SQVTM and ANQGSEA. This CDR3 comprises 14 residues. CDR3 protein: CSVEKGEIGNTIYF.

The chain joins TRBV7-9 to TRBJ2-3; TCRdb picks TRBD2, but there is no DNA to check that call. The CDR3 contains 20 residues. CDR1 SEHNR and CDR2 FQNEAQ come from the germline V gene (reference sequence). The chain's CDR3 is CASSFHPGTSALRGTDTQYF. Combining the CDR3 with reference TRBV7-9 and TRBJ2-3 gives the whole variable domain DTGVSQNPRHKITKRGQNVTFRCDPISEHNRLYWYRQTLGQGPEFLTYFQNEAQLEKSRLLSDRFSAERPKGSFSTLEIQRTEQGDSAMYLCASSFHPGTSALRGTDTQYFGPGTRLTVL.

The chain is built from TRBV7-6 and TRBJ2-2. The CDR3 is 15 amino acids. CDR1 is SGHVS, CDR2 FNYEAQ, per germline. CDR3 in amino acids: CASSVSGGYTGELFF.